This is a list of T cell receptor beta chains from one sample in a study of T cell clones after liver transplantation. The protocol was immunoSEQ multiplex PCR, while the TCRdb copy is restricted to in-frame clones and leaves out a portion. The sample consists of 45,000 to 60,000 clones, about 88% of them appearing once. The sample consisted of CD4+ T cells from blood, taken before liver transplant. The receptors shown here come from a human donor who received a liver transplant. Each CDR3 is given without its conserved first and last residue. Each record gives: J gene, CDR3 length, V gene, clone size, CDR3 protein. Expanded clones are given a class, and other clones once, few, many or no size at all.

TRBJ1-5,12,TRBV2,NA,ATQMGGTNQPQH
TRBJ2-2,16,TRBV27,NA,ASSLGVVTSGSTGELF
TRBJ1-5,13,TRBV19,NA,ASSSFWGRGQPQH
TRBJ2-5,11,TRBV9,NA,ASSATGQETQY
TRBJ2-6,15,TRBV7-3,NA,ASSSTRVRSGANVLT
TRBJ2-5,12,TRBV5-1,NA,ASSYGTGRETQY
TRBJ1-1,12,TRBV6-1,NA,ASSESGPKTEAF
TRBJ1-4,13,TRBV5-4,NA,ASSSQVGGNEKLF
TRBJ1-5,10,TRBV7-2,NA,ASSLDNQPQH
TRBJ2-7,12,TRBV27,NA,ASRRTGSSYEQY
TRBJ1-5,12,TRBV28,few,ASSLSRAAGSQH
TRBJ2-4,16,TRBV28,NA,ASSLWGGVRIAKNIQY
TRBJ1-1,11,TRBV10-2,NA,ASRDNRFTEAF
TRBJ1-2,11,TRBV5-1,NA,ASSSDRRDGYT
TRBJ2-7,11,TRBV19,NA,ASSMGPGREQY
TRBJ2-1,16,TRBV15,NA,ATSKGLAGGIGYNEQF
TRBJ2-5,9,TRBV20-1,NA,SANGQETQY
TRBJ2-7,12,TRBV28,NA,ASFRDRSSYEQY
TRBJ2-7,13,TRBV5-1,NA,ASSLGQGSTYEQY
TRBJ1-5,11,TRBV4-2,few,ASSQDRDQPQH
TRBJ1-1,9,TRBV20-1,NA,SASDNTEAF
TRBJ2-2,12,TRBV6-5,NA,ASSYSRGVGELF
TRBJ2-3,14,TRBV9,NA,ASSVLATKNTDTQY
TRBJ2-7,11,TRBV2,NA,ASKRQASYEQY
TRBJ1-1,13,TRBV5-4,NA,ASSNPQGPNTEAF
TRBJ2-3,12,TRBV6-6,NA,ASSYSTGYDTQY
TRBJ1-3,15,TRBV9,once,ASSRRTQGAAGNTIY
TRBJ2-7,14,TRBV28,NA,ASSAPRTGGSYEQY
TRBJ2-3,10,TRBV29-1,NA,SVESGGDTQY
TRBJ2-2,12,TRBV5-1,once,ASTGLSNTGELF
TRBJ2-2,12,TRBV15,NA,ATSREWVAGELF
TRBJ1-1,12,TRBV10-3,NA,AISESRLNTEAF
TRBJ2-1,12,TRBV28,NA,ASRPAPSYNEQF
TRBJ2-5,12,TRBV11-1,NA,ASSPQGARETQY
TRBJ2-5,12,TRBV5-5,NA,ASSLVGPQETQY
TRBJ2-3,16,TRBV7-8,NA,ASSLVPGTAGRTDTQY
TRBJ1-5,10,TRBV6-6,NA,ASSYSTQPQH
TRBJ2-1,10,TRBV19,NA,ASSIAGNEQF
TRBJ2-2,9,TRBV11-2,NA,ASRGSGELF
TRBJ2-1,10,TRBV19,once,ASSTPMGEQF
TRBJ1-2,13,TRBV6-1,NA,ASSEHPGTGIGYT
TRBJ2-5,12,TRBV7-7,few,ASSLLRGGETQY
TRBJ2-5,11,TRBV7-2,once,ASSLQRQETQY
TRBJ2-1,13,TRBV7-2,NA,ASSAAGQVSGSGF
TRBJ2-2,14,TRBV2,NA,ASSEEAVTNTGELF
TRBJ2-3,15,TRBV9,NA,ASSGLAGGGSADTQY
TRBJ1-3,9,TRBV30,NA,AWGRPDTIY
TRBJ1-6,13,TRBV7-2,NA,ASSLSIPYNSPLH
TRBJ2-3,11,TRBV7-7,NA,ASSLGWTDTQY
TRBJ1-1,12,TRBV5-6,NA,ASSKTGGDTEAF
TRBJ2-1,13,TRBV4-2,NA,ASSQGGLASGRQF
TRBJ1-2,12,TRBV7-2,once,ASSLGQGNYGYT